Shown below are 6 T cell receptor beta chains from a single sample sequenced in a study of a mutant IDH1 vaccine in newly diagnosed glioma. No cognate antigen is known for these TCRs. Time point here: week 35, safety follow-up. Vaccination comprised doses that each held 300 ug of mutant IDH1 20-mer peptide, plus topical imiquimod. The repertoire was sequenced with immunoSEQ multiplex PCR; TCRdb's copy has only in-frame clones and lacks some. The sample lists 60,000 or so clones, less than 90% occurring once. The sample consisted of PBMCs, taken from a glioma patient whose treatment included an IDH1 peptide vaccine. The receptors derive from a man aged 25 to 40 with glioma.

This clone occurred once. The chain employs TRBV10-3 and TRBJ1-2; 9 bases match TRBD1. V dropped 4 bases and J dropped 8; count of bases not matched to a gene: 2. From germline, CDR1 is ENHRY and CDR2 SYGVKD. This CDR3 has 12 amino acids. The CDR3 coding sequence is TGTGCCATCAGTGGGACAGGGGACGGCTACACCTTC. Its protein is CAISGTGDGYTF.

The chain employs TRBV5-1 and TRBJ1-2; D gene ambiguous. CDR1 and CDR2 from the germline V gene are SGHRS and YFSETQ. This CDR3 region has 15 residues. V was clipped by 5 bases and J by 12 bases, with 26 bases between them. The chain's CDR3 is CASRHPTSGSGGNTF. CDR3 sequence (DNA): TGCGCCAGCAGACATCCAACCTCGGGAAGCGGCGGCAACACCTTC.

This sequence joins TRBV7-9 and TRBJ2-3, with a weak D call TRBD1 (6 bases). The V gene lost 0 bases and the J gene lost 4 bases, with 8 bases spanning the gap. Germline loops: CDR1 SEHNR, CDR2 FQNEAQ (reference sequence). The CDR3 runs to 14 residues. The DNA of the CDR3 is TGTGCCAGCAGCTTAGCGGGGGCCGCAGATACGCAGTATTTT. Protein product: CASSLAGAADTQYF.

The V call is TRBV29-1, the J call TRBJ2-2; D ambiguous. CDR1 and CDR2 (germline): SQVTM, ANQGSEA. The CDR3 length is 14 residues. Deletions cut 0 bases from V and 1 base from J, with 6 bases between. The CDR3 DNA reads TGCAGCGTTGAAGAGAGAGGGAACACCGGGGAGCTGTTTTTT. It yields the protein CSVEERGNTGELFF.

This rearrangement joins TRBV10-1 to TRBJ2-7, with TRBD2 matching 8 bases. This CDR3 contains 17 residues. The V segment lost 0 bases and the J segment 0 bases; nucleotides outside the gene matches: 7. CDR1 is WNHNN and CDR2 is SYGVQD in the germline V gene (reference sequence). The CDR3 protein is CASSESREAGLSYEQYF. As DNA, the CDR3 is TGCGCCAGCAGTGAGTCGCGGGAGGCAGGTCTCTCCTACGAGCAGTACTTC.

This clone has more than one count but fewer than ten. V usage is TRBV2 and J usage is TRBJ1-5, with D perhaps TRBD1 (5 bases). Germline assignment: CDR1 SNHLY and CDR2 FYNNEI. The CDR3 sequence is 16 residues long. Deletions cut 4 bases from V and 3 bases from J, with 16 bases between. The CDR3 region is CASSAVRVSPNQPQHF. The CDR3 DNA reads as TGTGCCAGCAGTGCGGTCAGGGTGAGTCCCAATCAGCCCCAGCATTTT.